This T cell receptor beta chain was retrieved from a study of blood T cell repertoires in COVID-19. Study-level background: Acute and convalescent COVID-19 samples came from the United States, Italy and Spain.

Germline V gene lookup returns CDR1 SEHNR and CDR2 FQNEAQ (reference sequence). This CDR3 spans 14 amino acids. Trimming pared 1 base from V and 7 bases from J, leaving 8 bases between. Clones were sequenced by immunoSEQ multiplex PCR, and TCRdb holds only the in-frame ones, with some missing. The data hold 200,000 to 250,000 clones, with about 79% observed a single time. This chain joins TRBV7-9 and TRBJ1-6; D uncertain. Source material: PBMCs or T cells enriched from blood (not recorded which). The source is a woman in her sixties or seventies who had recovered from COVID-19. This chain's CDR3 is CASSLGGSNSPLHF. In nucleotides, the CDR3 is TGTGCCAGCAGCTTAGGAGGCAGCAATTCACCCCTCCACTTT.